The present T cell receptor (beta chain) was sequenced within a study of T-cell reconstitution after alpha-beta-depleted transplantation in children. Whole-study findings and limits: When one year had passed after transplant, most T-cell counts and diversity came from newly produced T cells. Approximately two months post-transplant, alpha-beta T cells reportedly originated from several hundred expanded graft clones.

For this clonotype: Its specificity is not known.

CDR1 is MNHEY and CDR2 is SVGAGI in the germline V gene. The CDR3 is made up of 15 amino acids. Trimming took 4 bases from V and 0 from J, leaving 9 bases between them. Unique molecular identifiers tagged the TCRbeta library. In TCRdb, the PCR reads were re-called with MiXCR into one record per CDR3 protein. Of 250,000 to 400,000 distinct CDR3 sequences listed, approximately 23% are singletons. The chain employs TRBV6-5 and TRBJ2-2; D not resolved. This sequence was found in a male patient younger than 18 who had a stem cell transplant for acute lymphoblastic leukemia, so the T cells may come from the graft donor. The material sequenced was PBMCs, mostly from graft donor cells, taken 180 days after TCRalphabeta/CD19-depleted stem cell transplant. The CDR3 DNA reads TGTGCCAGCAGTTCGGGTAGTGCGAACACCGGGGAGCTGTTTTTT. Its protein product is CASSSGSANTGELFF.